This T cell receptor (beta chain) was sequenced for a study of blood T cell repertoires in COVID-19. The length of the CDR3 is 14 residues. Per germline, CDR1 MNHNS and CDR2 SASEGT. V was clipped by 3 bases and J by 2 bases; unmatched bases: 1. TCRdb's table, derived via immunoSEQ multiplex PCR, lists solely in-frame clones and lacks some. The sample has over 350,000 clones, 85% to 90% seen once; the top ten hold more than 0.85%. Cohorts were based on clinical histories the participants reported. The clonotype was recovered from a woman in her 30s with acute COVID-19. V and J are TRBV6-1 and TRBJ2-7; 10 positions agree with TRBD1. The sequenced sample was PBMCs or T cells enriched from blood (not recorded which). Written as DNA, the CDR3 is TGTGCCAGCAGTGAGGACAGGGGGACCTACGAGCAGTACTTC. Protein product: CASSEDRGTYEQYF.